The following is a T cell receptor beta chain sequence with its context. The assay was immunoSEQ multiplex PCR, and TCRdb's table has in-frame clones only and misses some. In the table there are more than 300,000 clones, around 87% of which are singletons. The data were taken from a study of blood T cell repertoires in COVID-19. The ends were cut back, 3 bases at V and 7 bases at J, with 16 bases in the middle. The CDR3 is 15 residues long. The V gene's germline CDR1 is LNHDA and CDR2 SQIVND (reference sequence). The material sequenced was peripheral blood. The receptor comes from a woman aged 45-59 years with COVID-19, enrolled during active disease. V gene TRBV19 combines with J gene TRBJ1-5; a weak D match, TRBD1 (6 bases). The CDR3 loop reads CASSIEVRGRQPQHF. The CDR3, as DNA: TGTGCCAGTAGTATCGAGGTCAGGGGCCGACAGCCCCAGCATTTT.